This T cell receptor (beta chain) was sequenced for a study of blood T cell repertoires in COVID-19. Study information: The United States, Italy and Spain provided the acute and convalescent COVID-19 samples. PBMCs, B-cell-depleted T cells, or T cells were the source of the cDNA or gDNA that made up the material.

Enrolled during active infection, Seattle patients were then followed longitudinally. The V gene end was trimmed by 11 bases and the J gene end by 0 bases; junction bases not matched to a gene: 6. The CDR3 has 14 residues. In germline, CDR1 is SNHLY, CDR2 FYNNEI. Methods used by the authors: Amplifying reference gene primers gave estimates of nucleated cell counts. TCRdb keeps only in-frame clones here, not all; method: immunoSEQ multiplex PCR. Clonal size and the V and J genes are those of that table, whereas D and trimming came from the DNA. The sample lists 70,000 to 90,000 clones, approximately 86% seen once, with under 6.5% in the top ten.

The TCR comes from a man older than 75 with COVID-19, enrolled during active disease. The V and J genes are TRBV2 and TRBJ2-3; 9 bases map to TRBD2. What was sequenced was peripheral blood. The CDR3 nucleotides read TGTGCCGGCCTAGCGGGGCCTAGCACAGATACGCAGTATTTT. It encodes CAGLAGPSTDTQYF. Supplemented by reference TRBV2 and TRBJ2-3, the full variable domain reads EPEVTQTPSHQVTQMGQEVILRCVPISNHLYFYWYRQILGQKVEFLVSFYNNEISEKSEIFDDQFSVERPDGSNFTLKIRSTKLEDSAMYFCAGLAGPSTDTQYFGPGTRLTVL.